What follows are 20 T cell receptor beta chains derived from one specimen sequenced in a study of memory CD4+ T cells and cytomegalovirus serostatus. Single viable CD3+CD4+CD8-CD45RO+ cells were sorted as the memory CD4+ T cells. Libraries were prepared by immunoSEQ multiplex PCR; TCRdb keeps only in-frame clonotypes and omits some of them. The sample yields tens of thousands of clones, 76% seen once. The source material was memory CD4+ T cells from blood. Receptors were obtained from an adult in good health and CMV-seropositive.

The gene calls are TRBV9 and TRBJ2-3, with D unresolved. The germline V gene encodes CDR1 SGDLS and CDR2 YYNGEE. Trimming removed 2 bases at V and 6 bases at J, with 10 bases between. The CDR3 loop spans 13 amino acids. Written as DNA, the CDR3 is TGTGCCAGCAGCGTTCAGCTCTGGGATACGCAGTATTTT. Translated, it gives CASSVQLWDTQYF.

The V gene is TRBV5-1, the J gene TRBJ2-7; D is uncertain. With 4 bases removed from V and 2 bases from J, the gap between germline ends came to 10 bases. The CDR3 spans 13 residues. Per germline, CDR1 SGHRS and CDR2 YFSETQ. In DNA, the CDR3 is TGCGCCAGCAGCCTTGGCAGCCCCTACGAGCAGTACTTC. Its protein is CASSLGSPYEQYF. Complete variable domain (other parts from reference TRBV5-1 and TRBJ2-7): KAGVTQTPRYLIKTRGQQVTLSCSPISGHRSVSWYQQTPGQGLQFLFEYFSETQRNKGNFPGRFSGRQFSNSRSEMNVSTLELGDSALYLCASSLGSPYEQYFGPGTRLTVT.

The chain uses TRBV6-1 and TRBJ1-2, with 7 nucleotides matching TRBD1. The CDR3 sequence is 19 residues long. V lost 1 base to trimming and J lost 3 bases; unmatched junction nucleotides: 17. Germline CDR1 is MNHNS and CDR2 is SASEGT. The CDR3 here is CASSEGWLQGVGVDYGYTF. The CDR3 coding sequence is TGTGCCAGCAGTGAAGGTTGGTTGCAGGGGGTAGGAGTAGACTATGGCTACACCTTC.

V usage is TRBV29-1 and J usage is TRBJ2-3; possibly TRBD1 for D (6 bases). The CDR3 loop spans 14 amino acids. V was cut by 5 bases and J by 1 base, with 13 bases left in between. The V gene's germline CDR1 is SQVTM and CDR2 ANQGSEA. CDR3 coding DNA: TGCAGCGTTAACCGGGACACCGGCACAGATACGCAGTATTTT. Protein: CSVNRDTGTDTQYF.

The chain uses TRBV19 and TRBJ2-3; TRBD2 agrees at 9 bases. The CDR3 loop spans 14 amino acids. Germline CDR1 is LNHDA and CDR2 is SQIVND (reference sequence). Trimming removed 9 bases from V and 0 bases from J; junction bases left unmatched: 4. CDR3 residues: CARGLAPSTDTQYF. CDR3 sequence (DNA): TGTGCCAGGGGACTAGCTCCCAGCACAGATACGCAGTATTTT.

The rearrangement uses TRBV7-6 and TRBJ2-3; 9 bases are a match to TRBD1. Germline trimming cut 4 bases from V and 1 base from J; bases unmatched to any gene: 6. This CDR3 has 16 amino acids. Germline V gene lookup returns CDR1 SGHVS and CDR2 FNYEAQ. The CDR3, as DNA: TGTGCCAGCAGCTCTCTTAGGGACAGGGGCACAGATACGCAGTATTTT. Its translation: CASSSLRDRGTDTQYF.

The chain combines TRBV28 with TRBJ2-4; 7 nucleotides align to TRBD1. There are 16 residues in the CDR3. V lost 4 bases and J lost 9; bases outside the gene matches: 15. Germline V gives CDR1 MDHEN, CDR2 SYDVKM. The CDR3 nucleotides are TGTGCCAGCAGTTCCCCCCGGACAGGCTTGAACCTCATTCAGTACTTC. Its translation is CASSSPRTGLNLIQYF.

V usage is TRBV7-2 and J usage is TRBJ2-7; the D is unclear. The germline CDR1 and CDR2 sequences are SGHTA and FQGNSA. The length of the CDR3 is 15 residues. Trimming pared 1 base from V and 2 bases from J, leaving 12 bases between. The DNA for the CDR3 is TGTGCCAGCAGCTTAGATGGCGCTCCAACCTACGAGCAGTACTTC. Encoded protein: CASSLDGAPTYEQYF. The full variable domain, rest sourced from reference TRBV7-2 and TRBJ2-7, is GAGVSQSPSNKVTEKGKDVELRCDPISGHTALYWYRQSLGQGLEFLIYFQGNSAPDKSGLPSDRFSAERTGGSVSTLTIQRTQQEDSAVYLCASSLDGAPTYEQYFGPGTRLTVT.

The chain joins TRBV10-3 to TRBJ1-2, with 9 bases identical to TRBD1. Germline CDR1 and CDR2: ENHRY and SYGVKD. The V segment lost 2 bases and the J segment 6 bases; nucleotides outside the gene matches: 4. The CDR3 covers 14 residues. The CDR3 region is CAISEQQGADGYTF. The CDR3 DNA reads as TGTGCCATCAGTGAGCAACAGGGGGCGGATGGCTACACCTTC.

Remarks on this clone: Other DNA sequences from this sample encode an identical CDR3 as well. This chain joins TRBV15 and TRBJ2-5; D is unclear. From germline, CDR1 is LNHNV and CDR2 YYDKDF (reference sequence). This CDR3 comprises 12 residues. V lost 0 bases and J lost 5, with 4 bases in between. CDR3 protein: CATSRDRETQYF. In nucleotides, the CDR3 is TGTGCCACCAGCAGAGATCGCGAGACCCAGTACTTC.

The chain uses TRBV5-1 and TRBJ1-2; D is possibly TRBD1 (6 bases). CDR3 size: 13 residues. CDR1 and CDR2 from the germline V gene are SGHRS and YFSETQ. V lost 3 bases to trimming and J lost 3 bases, with 9 bases between them. The CDR3 DNA is TGCGCCAGCAGCTCGTCAGGGGACTATGGCTACACCTTC. Amino acid sequence: CASSSSGDYGYTF.

This clone was seen a handful of times. V usage is TRBV6-4 and J usage is TRBJ1-6; D call uncertain. The CDR3 runs 10 residues. CDR1 is MRHNA, CDR2 SNTAGT, per germline. The CDR3 reads CVRHNSPLHF. For the CDR3, the DNA is TGTGTTCGACATAATTCACCCCTCCACTTT.

This clone came up a few times. This chain connects TRBV4-1 to TRBJ1-5; D not resolved. Trimming took 2 bases from V and 3 from J, leaving 14 bases between them. From germline, CDR1 is MGHRA and CDR2 YSYEKL. This CDR3 is built from 16 residues. In DNA, the CDR3 is TGCGCCAGCAGCCAACCTCGGAGAGGGCTCAATCAGCCCCAGCATTTT. Its protein is CASSQPRRGLNQPQHF.

The chain employs TRBV7-2 and TRBJ2-1; a possible D gene is TRBD2 (7 bases). The V end lost 0 bases, the J end lost 5 bases, and 14 bases lay between the germline ends. The CDR3 covers 16 residues. Germline V gene sequence: CDR1 SGHTA, CDR2 FQGNSA. In DNA, the CDR3 is TGTGCCAGCAGCTTAGCGGGCGGGGGCCTTAACAATGAGCAGTTCTTC. Its protein is CASSLAGGGLNNEQFF.

The V and J genes are TRBV9 and TRBJ2-3; 16 nucleotides line up with TRBD2. The CDR3 runs to 17 residues. Germline CDR1 SGDLS, CDR2 YYNGEE. J gave up 5 bases and V 4 bases, and 7 bases lay outside the gene matches. The CDR3 region is CASSPGTSGRAGDTQYF. The CDR3 DNA reads as TGTGCCAGCAGCCCTGGGACTAGCGGGAGGGCCGGAGATACGCAGTATTTT.

V gene TRBV10-1 combines with J gene TRBJ2-7; perhaps TRBD1 as D (6 bases). Between the trimmed V and J ends, which lost 2 bases and 0 bases, there was a span of 11 bases. The germline V gene encodes CDR1 WNHNN and CDR2 SYGVQD (reference sequence). CDR3 length equals 15 residues. In DNA, the CDR3 is TGCGCCAGCAGTGAGGGGACACACGGCTCCTACGAGCAGTACTTC. Its translation: CASSEGTHGSYEQYF.

This clone showed up just once. The CDR3 region has the DNA TGTGCCAGCAGTTTAGGAGGGCAGGGGTGGGGCTACACCTTC. It yields the protein CASSLGGQGWGYTF. The chain joins TRBV28 to TRBJ1-2; D possibly corresponds to TRBD1 (6 bases). CDR1 and CDR2 (germline): MDHEN, SYDVKM. V gave up 2 bases and J gave up 8 bases, with 15 bases separating them. The length of the CDR3 is 14 residues.

The rearrangement links TRBV28 to TRBJ1-5; 7 bases line up with TRBD1. The germline V gene has CDR1 MDHEN and CDR2 SYDVKM. The length of the CDR3 is 14 residues. With 8 bases clipped from V and 4 bases from J, the junction kept 8 bases outside the gene matches. CDR3 DNA: TGTGCCAGCCGAGAGGGACAGCCAAATCAGCCCCAGCATTTT. Its translation: CASREGQPNQPQHF.

V and J are TRBV6-6 and TRBJ1-1, with D possibly TRBD1 on 5 matching bases. The germline gives CDR1 MNHNY, CDR2 SVGAGI (reference sequence). Between the trimmed V and J ends, which lost 8 bases and 1 base, there was a span of 11 bases. The CDR3 runs to 13 residues. CDR3 DNA sequence: TGTGCCAGCTTTCGGGGGAAGAACACTGAAGCTTTCTTT. As protein: CASFRGKNTEAFF.

This clone appeared a single time. This chain joins TRBV7-9 and TRBJ2-3, with TRBD2 identical over 11 bases. Per germline, CDR1 SEHNR and CDR2 FQNEAQ (reference sequence). The CDR3 totals 16 residues. The trim removed 0 bases at V and 5 bases at J, leaving 4 bases unmatched. In DNA form, the CDR3 reads TGTGCCAGCAGCTTAGCCCTAGCGGGAGGCGGAGATACGCAGTATTTT. This encodes CASSLALAGGGDTQYF.